Below are 3 T cell receptor beta chains sequenced from a single sample in a study of T cells in Graves' hyperthyroidism and ophthalmopathy. RNA transcripts gave rise to amplified TCR beta CDR3 regions. TCR CDR3 underwent first-round RT-PCR with the HTBI primer set. TCRdb re-called the multiplex PCR reads with MiXCR, one entry per CDR3 protein. This sample has about 600,000 distinct CDR3 sequences; approximately 15% occur once, and the top ten carry around 13%. Sequencing input: blood. The receptors originated from a woman in her 50s with Graves' ophthalmopathy.

V usage is TRBV24-1 and J usage is TRBJ2-1; 14 positions match TRBD2. The length of the CDR3 is 18 residues. CDR1 is KGHDR, CDR2 SFDVKD, per germline. V lost 3 bases and J lost 11; bases outside the gene matches: 14. In DNA, the CDR3 is TGTGCCACCAGTGATCTGCCTCCCGGGACTAGCGGGAGCGTAAAGCAGTTCTTC. This sequence encodes CATSDLPPGTSGSVKQFF.

This clonotype came up many times. The V gene is TRBV20-1, the J gene TRBJ2-5; D perhaps matches TRBD2 (6 bases). Per germline, CDR1 DFQATT and CDR2 SNEGSKA (reference sequence). V was shortened by 5 bases and J by 2 bases, with 12 bases between the two germline ends. This CDR3 contains 13 residues. This chain's CDR3 is CSAGAGPQETQYF. CDR3 nucleotides: TGCAGTGCTGGGGCGGGACCACAAGAGACCCAGTACTTC.

This clonotype was counted many times. The chain has TRBV5-1 and TRBJ2-3; the D is unclear. Germline CDR1 SGHRS, CDR2 YFSETQ. Trimming pared 0 bases from V and 0 bases from J, leaving 11 bases between. The CDR3 is 16 residues long. The CDR3: CASSLEGRTSTDTQYF. As DNA, the CDR3 is TGCGCCAGCAGCTTGGAGGGTAGAACTAGCACAGATACGCAGTATTTT.